A selection of T cell receptor beta chains follows, all from one sample in a study of regulatory T cells in long-lasting Graves disease. TCRdb fed the multiplex PCR reads into MiXCR, producing one record per CDR3 protein. This table holds 350,000 to 550,000 distinct CDR3 sequences, about 15% found once. These same records also appear under a second study, on T cells in Graves' hyperthyroidism and ophthalmopathy.

Source: peripheral blood mononuclear cells (PBMCs), taken at new diagnosis, from a patient treated with antithyroid drugs. Source of these receptors: a woman aged 18-29 years with Graves disease. Both conserved end residues are part of each CDR3. The D gene is left open where the match is weak. The size entry is marked missing in some rows and otherwise reads once, few, many or a size class.

size	V	J	D	DNA	CDR3
.	TRBV5-4	TRBJ1-1	.	TGTGCCAGCAGCTTGGAACACCCAGGCACTGAAGCTTTCTTT	CASSLEHPGTEAFF
.	TRBV5-6	TRBJ2-1	.	TGTGCCAGCAGCTTCTCCAGCAACAATGAGCAGTTCTTC	CASSFSSNNEQFF
many	TRBV12-3/TRBV12-4	TRBJ1-3	.	TGTGCCAGCAAGCGGGAGAGCTGGGCTGGAAACACCATATATTTT	CASKRESWAGNTIYF
.	TRBV5-4	TRBJ2-7	.	TGTGCCAGCAGCTTGGCGCAGGGGTCTTCCTACGAGCAGTACTTC	CASSLAQGSSYEQYF
.	TRBV28	TRBJ2-7	.	TGTGCCAGCAGTTTATCTTGGTCAGGGGCCTACGAGCAGTACTTC	CASSLSWSGAYEQYF
few	TRBV10-3	TRBJ2-1	.	TGTGCCATCAGTGAGATTAGCGGAGGGGAGCAGTTCTTC	CAISEISGGEQFF
.	TRBV2	TRBJ2-7	TRBD1	TGTGCCAGCAGGGGGACAGGGCCCACCTACGAGCAGTACTTC	CASRGTGPTYEQYF
.	TRBV7-9	TRBJ1-5	TRBD1	TGTGCCAGCAGCGCACAGGGGGACGGTCAGCCCCAGCATTTT	CASSAQGDGQPQHF
few	TRBV3-1	TRBJ2-1	TRBD2	TGTGCCAGCAGCGCCGGGACTAGCGGGAGTAGTTACAATGAGCAGTTCTTC	CASSAGTSGSSYNEQFF
.	TRBV28	TRBJ1-3	TRBD1	TGTGCCAGCAGTTCGGGGACAGGGGTTCGAAACACCATATATTTT	CASSSGTGVRNTIYF
.	TRBV7-9	TRBJ2-1	.	TGTGCCAGCAGCTTAGCGTGGTATGAGCAGTTCTTC	CASSLAWYEQFF
many	TRBV20-1	TRBJ2-7	TRBD2	TGCAGTGCATGGACTAGCGGTTACTCCTACGAGCAGTACTTC	CSAWTSGYSYEQYF
few	TRBV9	TRBJ1-2	TRBD1	TGTGCCAGCGGACTAGGGGGCGGCTATGGCTACACCTTC	CASGLGGGYGYTF
.	TRBV10-3	TRBJ2-6	.	TGTGCCATCCAGAGCTCTGGGGCCAACGTCCTGACTTTC	CAIQSSGANVLTF
many	TRBV28	TRBJ2-3	TRBD2	TGTGCCAGCAGTTTAGACAGCGGGAGGGCAGATACGCAGTATTTT	CASSLDSGRADTQYF
.	TRBV20-1	TRBJ2-5	.	TGCAGTGCAGGCCCTCGACTAGGTAGGGCTGGGACCCAGTACTTC	CSAGPRLGRAGTQYF
.	TRBV7-9	TRBJ2-7	.	TGTGCCAGCAGCTTGACAGGCAACGAGCAGTACTTC	CASSLTGNEQYF
once	TRBV7-2	TRBJ1-1	.	TGTGCCAACAGCCAAGGTGCTGGGGTCTGGACTGAAGCTTTCTTT	CANSQGAGVWTEAFF
many	TRBV12-3/TRBV12-4	TRBJ1-1	TRBD1	TGTGCCAGCAGCAAATACGGACAGGGGTACGGAGCTTTCTTT	CASSKYGQGYGAFF
.	TRBV28	TRBJ2-5	.	TGTGCCACCTGGGGGACGGAAGAGACCCAGTACTTC	CATWGTEETQYF
few	TRBV12-3/TRBV12-4	TRBJ2-1	.	TGTGCCAGCAGCCCCACTAGTGTTCCTCTGGGTGAGCAGTTCTTC	CASSPTSVPLGEQFF
.	TRBV5-1	TRBJ2-7	TRBD2	TGCGCCAGCAGCCCCGGACTAGCGGGCGGATACGATCAGTACTTC	CASSPGLAGGYDQYF
few	TRBV6-1	TRBJ2-7	.	TGTGCCAGCAGTACACCCGACTGGGACTACGAGCAGTACTTC	CASSTPDWDYEQYF
.	TRBV5-1	TRBJ2-1	TRBD2	TGCGCCAGCAGCTTGTTTAGCGGGAGGGCCTCCTACAATGAGCAGTTCTTC	CASSLFSGRASYNEQFF
few	TRBV7-9	TRBJ2-7	TRBD1	TGTGCCAGCAGCTTCCAGGGGGCGATCGAGCAGTACTTC	CASSFQGAIEQYF
.	TRBV7-2	TRBJ2-7	.	TGTGCCAGCAGCTTAGCAGGTACCCGAGAAACCTACGAGCAGTACTTC	CASSLAGTRETYEQYF
few	TRBV20-1	TRBJ2-1	.	TGCAGTGCCGGGGGAGAACCGGGACGGGTCTACAATGAGCAGTTCTTC	CSAGGEPGRVYNEQFF
many	TRBV7-6	TRBJ2-1	TRBD1	TGTGCCAGCAGCTTAGGGAGACAGGGCGGTTACAATGAGCAGTTCTTC	CASSLGRQGGYNEQFF
.	TRBV6-2/TRBV6-3	TRBJ1-5	.	TGTGCCAGCAGTTACAATGGGGCGCTAGGACAGCCCCAGCATTTT	CASSYNGALGQPQHF
many	TRBV6-2/TRBV6-3	TRBJ2-1	TRBD2	TGTGCCAGCAGTTACTCGGGAAAGGGACTAGCGATCTACAATGAGCAGTTCTTC	CASSYSGKGLAIYNEQFF
many	TRBV20-1	TRBJ1-2	.	TGCAGTGCTAAAAGGGGTGACAACTATGGCTACACCTTC	CSAKRGDNYGYTF
many	TRBV11-3	TRBJ2-7	.	TGTGCCAGCAGCTCAGAGGGGTCCCCCTACGAGCAGTACTTC	CASSSEGSPYEQYF
.	TRBV7-9	TRBJ1-2	.	TGTGCCAGCGGCTTAGGTGACAGACCACGCTACACCTTC	CASGLGDRPRYTF
many	TRBV28	TRBJ2-4	TRBD1	TGTGCCAGCAGGGCCGGGACAGGGGGCGCGATAGCCAAAAACATTCAGTACTTC	CASRAGTGGAIAKNIQYF
few	TRBV5-4	TRBJ1-1	TRBD1	TGTGCCAGCAGCAGGGGACAGGACGACACTGAAGCTTTCTTT	CASSRGQDDTEAFF
many	TRBV28	TRBJ2-1	.	TGTGCCAGCAGTTTAATATGGCGGGAAAGGAGCTCCTACAATGAGCAGTTCTTC	CASSLIWRERSSYNEQFF
many	TRBV6-1	TRBJ2-1	TRBD2	TGTGCCAGCAGTCGCCTTACTGTAGCGGGAGGGTCCTACAATGAGCAGTTCTTC	CASSRLTVAGGSYNEQFF
few	TRBV9	TRBJ2-1	.	TGTGCCAGCAGCGTCGAAGAAAGCGGGCTCCTATACAATGAGCAGTTCTTC	CASSVEESGLLYNEQFF
few	TRBV19	TRBJ1-5	.	TGTGCCAGTAGTAGATTAACAGGCGGTACCAAGATGCATTTT	CASSRLTGGTKMHF
many	TRBV6-1	TRBJ2-7	.	TGTGCCAGCAGCTTCGCTTTGGGACAAATTTACGAGCAGTACTTC	CASSFALGQIYEQYF
.	TRBV6-1	TRBJ2-3	.	TGTGCCAGCAAAGACAGCGCTCTCGGCACAGATACGCAGTATTTT	CASKDSALGTDTQYF
many	TRBV20-1	TRBJ2-7	.	TGCAGTGCTAGAGATGGTCTAGGGGCTCTCGAGCAGTACTTC	CSARDGLGALEQYF